This T cell receptor (beta chain) was recorded in a study of blood T cell repertoires in COVID-19. Study-level background: T cells, B-cell-depleted T cells, or PBMCs supplied cDNA or gDNA.

This CDR3 is 14 amino acids long. Trimming removed 2 bases at V and 2 bases at J, with 9 bases between. Germline values: CDR1 LGHDT, CDR2 YNNKEL (reference sequence). Original processing methods: Reference gene primer amplification gave nucleated cell count estimates. Sequenced by immunoSEQ multiplex PCR; TCRdb stores in-frame clones only, minus some. The D gene and trimming were derived from the DNA, and the V and J assignments and clone size from that table. The sample holds around 140,000 clones, around 87% seen once. The source is a man aged 50-59 years with active COVID-19. V and J are TRBV3-1 (or the pseudogene TRBV3-2) and TRBJ1-2; D not resolved. The specimen was peripheral blood. The CDR3 region is CASSQNTPNYGYTF. The CDR3 nucleotides read TGTGCCAGCAGCCAAAACACGCCAAACTATGGCTACACCTTC.